The next 22 T cell receptor beta chains were all read from a single sample in a study of response to subunit inactivated influenza vaccine. TCRdb reprocessed the RT-PCR reads via MiXCR and lists one record per CDR3 protein. The sample yields a few hundred thousand distinct CDR3 sequences, approximately 21% seen once. The sample was PBMCs from blood, taken 21 months after vaccination. These receptors originate from a man between 45 and 75 years old who received an inactivated influenza vaccine.

This clonotype was detected many times. The V and J genes are TRBV6-4 and TRBJ2-2, with D unclear. Germline CDR1 MRHNA, CDR2 SNTAGT. CDR3 length: 12 amino acids. Trimming left V 3 bases short and J 3 bases short, with 2 bases between. The CDR3 region is CASSEDTGELFF. CDR3 DNA: TGTGCCAGCAGTGAGGACACCGGGGAGCTGTTTTTT.

This rearrangement joins TRBV20-1 to TRBJ2-3, with a weak D call TRBD2 (5 bases). Between the trimmed V and J ends, which lost 2 bases and 3 bases, there was a span of 9 bases. The CDR3 length is 13 residues. The V gene's germline CDR1 is DFQATT and CDR2 SNEGSKA (reference sequence). CDR3 DNA sequence: TGCAGTGCTAGAACGGGGAATACAGATACGCAGTATTTT. Translating gives CSARTGNTDTQYF.

CDR3 residues: CASSQQVKTQYF. CDR3 in DNA: TGTGCCAGCAGCCAACAAGTTAAGACCCAGTACTTC. The chain couples TRBV12-3 or TRBV12-4 to TRBJ2-5, with D hard to call. CDR3 length equals 12 residues. Deletions cut 6 bases from V and 6 bases from J, with 11 bases between.

The chain carries TRBV4-2 and TRBJ1-6; D unresolved. The germline V gene has CDR1 LGHNA and CDR2 YNFKEQ. Trimming removed 4 bases from V and 0 bases from J, with 16 bases in between. The CDR3 is 18 residues long. DNA of the CDR3: TGTGCCAGCAGCCCGGGTGGATTCCTGAGCTCCTATAATTCACCCCTCCACTTT. It translates to CASSPGGFLSSYNSPLHF.

On this clonotype itself: The conserved closing phenylalanine or tryptophan is absent in this CDR3, likely reflecting a read error. V and J are TRBV20-1 and TRBJ2-1; D is unresolved. V was trimmed by 0 bases and J by 10 bases, leaving 10 bases between them. This CDR3 comprises 12 residues. Germline V CDR1 and CDR2: DFQATT, SNEGSKA (reference sequence). CDR3 DNA: TGCAGTGCTAGAGACCTGGCGGCGGAGCAGTTCTCC. Residues: CSARDLAAEQFS.

The rearrangement joins TRBV20-1 to TRBJ2-3; TRBD2 aligns across 8 bases. CDR3 size: 16 residues. V shed 5 bases, J shed 4 bases, and the junction held 14 bases outside the gene matches. CDR1 is DFQATT and CDR2 is SNEGSKA in the germline V gene (reference sequence). This chain's CDR3 is CSAPPGGTSWADTQYF. Here the CDR3 DNA reads TGCAGTGCTCCCCCGGGAGGGACTTCATGGGCAGATACGCAGTATTTT.

The J gene is TRBJ2-1, the V gene TRBV18, with D tentatively TRBD1 (6 bases). The CDR3 runs 16 residues. Trimming stripped 0 bases from V and 7 bases from J, with 16 bases between. Germline V gene data show CDR1 as KGHSH and CDR2 as LQKENI. In DNA form, the CDR3 reads TGTGCCAGCTCACCACCAGGACAGAGGGCATTGAATGAGCAGTTCTTC. It specifies CASSPPGQRALNEQFF. The variable domain in full, with the rest retrieved from reference TRBV18 and TRBJ2-1, is NAGVMQNPRHLVRRRGQEARLRCSPMKGHSHVYWYRQLPEEGLKFMVYLQKENIIDESGMPKERFSAEFPKEGPSILRIQQVVRGDSAAYFCASSPPGQRALNEQFFGPGTRLTVL.

In its sample, this clonotype was seen many times. The chain couples TRBV29-1 to TRBJ1-2; D perhaps matches TRBD1 (6 bases). V was shortened by 5 bases and J by 3 bases, with 7 bases between the two germline ends. Germline V lookup: CDR1 SQVTM, CDR2 ANQGSEA. The CDR3 extends over 11 amino acids. The CDR3 here is CSVHRDYGYTF. CDR3 DNA: TGCAGCGTTCACAGGGACTATGGCTACACCTTC.

This clonotype occurred a few times. The chain recombines TRBV20-1 with TRBJ1-1; D is unresolved. Per the germline V gene, CDR1 is DFQATT and CDR2 is SNEGSKA (reference sequence). The V gene lost 2 bases and the J gene lost 0 bases, with 7 bases spanning the gap. The CDR3 is 13 amino acids. The CDR3 DNA reads as TGCAGTGCTAGATCCAGGTTGAACACTGAAGCTTTCTTT. It specifies CSARSRLNTEAFF.

The J gene is TRBJ2-5, the V gene TRBV20-1, with 8 nucleotides matching TRBD1. Germline V gene data show CDR1 as DFQATT and CDR2 as SNEGSKA (reference sequence). V was pared by 4 bases and J by 5 bases, with 12 bases of the junction left unmatched. The CDR3 runs to 15 residues. CDR3 coding DNA: TGCAGTGCTAACCCCCAGGCAGGGGGCAGGGAGACCCAGTACTTC. This sequence encodes CSANPQAGGRETQYF.

This clonotype was observed many times. The rearrangement joins TRBV4-1 to TRBJ2-1, with D unclear. V shed 1 base and J shed 4 bases, with 8 bases lying between them. This CDR3 region has 14 residues. The V gene's germline CDR1 is MGHRA and CDR2 YSYEKL. The DNA of the CDR3 is TGCGCCAGCAGCCAAGGATACAGTTACAATGAGCAGTTCTTC. It is translated as CASSQGYSYNEQFF.

The chain has TRBV4-3 and TRBJ2-2; D remains ambiguous. There are 14 residues in the CDR3. The ends were cut back, 5 bases at V and 7 bases at J, with 14 bases in the middle. The V gene's germline CDR1 is LGHNA and CDR2 YSLEER. The CDR3 sequence: CASSSRRGVGELFF. CDR3 bases: TGCGCCAGCAGCTCGCGACGTGGGGTCGGGGAGCTGTTTTTT.

The V and J genes are TRBV29-1 and TRBJ1-2, with 9 bases identical to TRBD1. Germline values: CDR1 SQVTM, CDR2 ANQGSEA. The CDR3 has 13 amino acids. J was trimmed by 5 bases and V by 3 bases; bases with no gene match: 4. This CDR3 is CSVDRDRAYGYTF. CDR3 DNA: TGCAGCGTTGACAGGGACAGGGCTTATGGCTACACCTTC.

The chain recombines TRBV5-1 with TRBJ1-1, with TRBD1 matching over 8 bases. The CDR3 has 14 residues. From germline, CDR1 is SGHRS and CDR2 YFSETQ. Trimming took 6 bases from V and 4 from J; bases not matched to a gene: 8. The CDR3 DNA is TGCGCCAGCAACCAGGGGGCCAGAGGCACTGAAGCTTTCTTT. Protein sequence: CASNQGARGTEAFF.

The V gene is TRBV19, the J gene TRBJ1-1; D uncertain. The CDR3 has 14 residues. Germline values: CDR1 LNHDA, CDR2 SQIVND (reference sequence). V lost 7 bases, J lost 1 base, and 13 bases lay in between. The CDR3 nucleotides are TGTGCCAGTACCACCTTACAGCAGAACACTGAAGCTTTCTTT. Its protein product is CASTTLQQNTEAFF. The full variable domain, rest sourced from reference TRBV19 and TRBJ1-1, is DGGITQSPKYLFRKEGQNVTLSCEQNLNHDAMYWYRQDPGQGLRLIYYSQIVNDFQKGDIAEGYSVSREKKESFPLTVTSAQKNPTAFYLCASTTLQQNTEAFFGQGTRLTVV.

The rearrangement links TRBV28 to TRBJ1-2; D gene unclear. The CDR3 totals 14 residues. The germline CDR1 and CDR2 sequences are MDHEN and SYDVKM. Trimming left V 4 bases short and J 4 bases short, with 13 bases between. CDR3 coding DNA: TGTGCCAGCAGTTCAGACGTCGGGATCTATGGCTACACCTTC. Its protein product is CASSSDVGIYGYTF.

The chain combines TRBV29-1 with TRBJ1-2; 8 bases align to TRBD1. J gave up 1 base and V 7 bases, and 8 bases lay outside the gene matches. Germline CDR1 and CDR2: SQVTM and ANQGSEA. This CDR3 spans 14 amino acids. The CDR3 spells CSADGTGHNYGYTF. CDR3 bases: TGCAGCGCCGACGGGACAGGTCATAACTATGGCTACACCTTC.

This clonotype came up a few times. The rearrangement joins TRBV9 to TRBJ1-3; D is uncertain. V was shortened by 0 bases and J by 4 bases, with 8 bases between the two germline ends. The CDR3 loop spans 14 amino acids. Germline V CDR1 and CDR2: SGDLS, YYNGEE. The chain's CDR3 is CASSVGDMGNTIYF. DNA for the CDR3: TGTGCCAGCAGCGTAGGGGATATGGGAAACACCATATATTTT.

This clonotype was seen only a few times. This sequence joins TRBV5-5 and TRBJ1-5; 8 bases fit TRBD1. The CDR3 length is 15 residues. Germline-derived CDR1 and CDR2 are SGHKS and YYEKEE (reference sequence). Trimming removed 0 bases from V and 5 bases from J; junction bases left unmatched: 4. The CDR3 spells CASSLGDRTYQPQHF. Written as DNA, the CDR3 is TGTGCCAGCAGCTTGGGGGACAGGACGTATCAGCCCCAGCATTTT.

The chain has TRBV20-1 and TRBJ1-2; D call uncertain. The CDR3 is 12 residues long. The germline CDR1 and CDR2 sequences are DFQATT and SNEGSKA (reference sequence). V lost 3 bases, J lost 4 bases, and 9 bases lay in between. In nucleotides, the CDR3 is TGCAGTGCTAGCGGGGTTGTCTATGGCTACACCTTC. It translates to CSASGVVYGYTF.

Only a few counts were recorded for this clonotype. V is TRBV9 and J is TRBJ2-7; the match to TRBD1 covers 7 bases. J gave up 3 bases and V 4 bases, and 7 bases lay outside the gene matches. CDR1 and CDR2 from the germline V gene are SGDLS and YYNGEE. This CDR3 has 14 amino acids. In DNA form, the CDR3 reads TGTGCCAGCAGCCCCAGGGACAGCTTCTACGAGCAGTACTTC. This sequence encodes CASSPRDSFYEQYF.

The chain links TRBV12-3 or TRBV12-4 to TRBJ2-3; D remains ambiguous. The CDR3 consists of 13 residues. With 4 bases removed from V and 5 bases from J, the gap between germline ends came to 10 bases. CDR3 residues: CASSSPWEDTQYF. The CDR3 coding sequence is TGTGCCAGCAGTTCCCCCTGGGAAGATACGCAGTATTTT.